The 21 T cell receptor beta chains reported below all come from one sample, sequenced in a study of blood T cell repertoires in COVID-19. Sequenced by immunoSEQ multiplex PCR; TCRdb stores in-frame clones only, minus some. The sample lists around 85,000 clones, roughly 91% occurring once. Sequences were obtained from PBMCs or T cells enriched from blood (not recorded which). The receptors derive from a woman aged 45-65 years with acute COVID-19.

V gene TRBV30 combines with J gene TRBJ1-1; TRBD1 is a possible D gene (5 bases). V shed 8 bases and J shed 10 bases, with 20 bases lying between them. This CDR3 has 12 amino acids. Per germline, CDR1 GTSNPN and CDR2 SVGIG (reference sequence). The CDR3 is CALSGAGTLAFF. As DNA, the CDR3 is TGTGCCCTAAGTGGGGCCGGAACTTTAGCTTTCTTT.

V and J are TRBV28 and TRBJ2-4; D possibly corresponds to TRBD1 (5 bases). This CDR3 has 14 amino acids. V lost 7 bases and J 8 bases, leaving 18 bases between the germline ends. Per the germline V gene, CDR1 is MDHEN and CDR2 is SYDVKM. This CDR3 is CASTRVGPRDIQYF. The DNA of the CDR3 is TGTGCCAGCACCAGGGTCGGCCCTAGGGACATTCAGTACTTC.

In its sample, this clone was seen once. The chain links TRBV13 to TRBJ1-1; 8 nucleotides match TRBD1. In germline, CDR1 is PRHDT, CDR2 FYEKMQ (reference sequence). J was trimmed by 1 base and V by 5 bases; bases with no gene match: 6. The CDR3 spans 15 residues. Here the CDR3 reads CASSILGTGNTEAFF. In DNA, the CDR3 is TGTGCCAGCAGCATTCTCGGGACAGGGAACACTGAAGCTTTCTTT.

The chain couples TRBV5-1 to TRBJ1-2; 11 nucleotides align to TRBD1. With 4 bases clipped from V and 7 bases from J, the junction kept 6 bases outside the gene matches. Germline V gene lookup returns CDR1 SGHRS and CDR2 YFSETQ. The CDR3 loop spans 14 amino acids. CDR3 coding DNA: TGCGCCAGCAGCACGGGACAGGGGGTTCGTGGCTACACCTTC. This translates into CASSTGQGVRGYTF. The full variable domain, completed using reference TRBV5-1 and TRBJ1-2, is KAGVTQTPRYLIKTRGQQVTLSCSPISGHRSVSWYQQTPGQGLQFLFEYFSETQRNKGNFPGRFSGRQFSNSRSEMNVSTLELGDSALYLCASSTGQGVRGYTFGSGTRLTVV.

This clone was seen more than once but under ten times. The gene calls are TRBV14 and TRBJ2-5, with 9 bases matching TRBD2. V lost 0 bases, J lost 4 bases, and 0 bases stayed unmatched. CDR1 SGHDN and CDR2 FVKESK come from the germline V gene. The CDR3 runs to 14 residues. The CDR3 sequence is CASSQDSGRETQYF. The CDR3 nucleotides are TGTGCCAGCAGCCAAGATAGCGGGAGAGAGACCCAGTACTTC.

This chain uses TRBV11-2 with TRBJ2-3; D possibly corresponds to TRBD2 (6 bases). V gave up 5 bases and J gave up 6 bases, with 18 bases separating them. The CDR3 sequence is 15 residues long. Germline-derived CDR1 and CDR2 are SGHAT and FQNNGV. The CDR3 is CASSPPGLQIDTQYF. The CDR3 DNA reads TGTGCCAGCAGCCCACCGGGACTCCAAATCGATACGCAGTATTTT.

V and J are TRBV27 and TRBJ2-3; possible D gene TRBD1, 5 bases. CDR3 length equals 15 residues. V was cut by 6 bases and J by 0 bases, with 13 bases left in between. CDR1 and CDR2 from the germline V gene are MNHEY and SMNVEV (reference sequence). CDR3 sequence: CASSKDTPSTDTQYF. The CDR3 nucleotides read TGTGCCAGCAGCAAGGACACTCCTAGCACAGATACGCAGTATTTT.

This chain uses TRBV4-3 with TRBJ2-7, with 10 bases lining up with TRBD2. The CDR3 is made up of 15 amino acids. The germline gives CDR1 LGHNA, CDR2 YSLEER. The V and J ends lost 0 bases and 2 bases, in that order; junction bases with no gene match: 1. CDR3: CASSQDTSGAYEQYF. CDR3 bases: TGCGCCAGCAGCCAAGACACTAGCGGGGCCTACGAGCAGTACTTC.

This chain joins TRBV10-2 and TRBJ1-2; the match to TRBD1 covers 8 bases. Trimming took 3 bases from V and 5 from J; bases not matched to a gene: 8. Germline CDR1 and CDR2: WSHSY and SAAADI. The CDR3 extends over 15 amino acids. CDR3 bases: TGCGCCAGCAGTGATAAACAGGGGGACGGGTATGGCTACACCTTC. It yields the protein CASSDKQGDGYGYTF.

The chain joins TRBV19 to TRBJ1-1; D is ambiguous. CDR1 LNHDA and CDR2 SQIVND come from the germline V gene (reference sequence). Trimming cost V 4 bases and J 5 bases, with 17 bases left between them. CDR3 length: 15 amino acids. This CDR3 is CASSTQKMTGTEAFF. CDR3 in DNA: TGTGCCAGTAGTACTCAGAAGATGACTGGGACTGAAGCTTTCTTT.

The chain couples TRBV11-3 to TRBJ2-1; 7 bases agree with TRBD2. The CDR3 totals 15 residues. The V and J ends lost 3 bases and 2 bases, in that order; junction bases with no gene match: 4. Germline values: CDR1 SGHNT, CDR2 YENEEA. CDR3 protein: CASSLSGDTYNEQFF. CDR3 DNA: TGTGCCAGCAGCTTGAGCGGGGATACCTACAATGAGCAGTTCTTC.

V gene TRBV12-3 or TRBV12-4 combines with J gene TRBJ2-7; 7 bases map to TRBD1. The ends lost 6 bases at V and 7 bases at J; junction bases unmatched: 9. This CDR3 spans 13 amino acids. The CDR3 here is CASRSDRSREQYF. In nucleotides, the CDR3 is TGTGCCAGCAGATCGGACAGGTCGCGGGAGCAGTACTTC.

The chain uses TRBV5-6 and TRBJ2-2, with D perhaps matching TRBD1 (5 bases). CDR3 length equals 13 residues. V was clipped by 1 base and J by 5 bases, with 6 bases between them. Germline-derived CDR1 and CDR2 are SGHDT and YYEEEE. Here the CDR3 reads CASSLTGTGELFF. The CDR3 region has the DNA TGTGCCAGCAGCTTGACAGGAACCGGGGAGCTGTTTTTT. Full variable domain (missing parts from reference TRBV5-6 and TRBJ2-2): DAGVTQSPTHLIKTRGQQVTLRCSPKSGHDTVSWYQQALGQGPQFIFQYYEEEERQRGNFPDRFSGHQFPNYSSELNVNALLLGDSALYLCASSLTGTGELFFGEGSRLTVL.

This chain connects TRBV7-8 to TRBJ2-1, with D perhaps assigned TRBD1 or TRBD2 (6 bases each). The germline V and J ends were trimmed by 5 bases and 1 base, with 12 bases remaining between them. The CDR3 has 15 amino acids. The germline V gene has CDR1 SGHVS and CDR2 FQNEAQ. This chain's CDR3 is CASSRGRLSYNEQFF. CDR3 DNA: TGTGCCAGCAGCCGGGGGCGGCTTTCCTACAATGAGCAGTTCTTC.

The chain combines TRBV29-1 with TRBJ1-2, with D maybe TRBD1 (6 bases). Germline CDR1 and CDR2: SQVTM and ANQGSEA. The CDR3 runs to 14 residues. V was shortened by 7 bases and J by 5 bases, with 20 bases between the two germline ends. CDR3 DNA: TGCAGCGCCGTCGGACAGCAATTCTCGTATGGCTACACCTTC. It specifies CSAVGQQFSYGYTF.

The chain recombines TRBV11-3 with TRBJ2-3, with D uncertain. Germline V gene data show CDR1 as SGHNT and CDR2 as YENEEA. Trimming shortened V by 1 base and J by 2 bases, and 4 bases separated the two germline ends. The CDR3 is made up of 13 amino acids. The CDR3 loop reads CASSLGPTDTQYF. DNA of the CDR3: TGTGCCAGCAGCTTAGGGCCCACAGATACGCAGTATTTT.

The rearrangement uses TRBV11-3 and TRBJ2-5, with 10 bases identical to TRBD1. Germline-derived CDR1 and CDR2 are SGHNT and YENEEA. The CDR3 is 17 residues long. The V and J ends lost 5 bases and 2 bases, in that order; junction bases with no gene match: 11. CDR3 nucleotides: TGTGCCAGCAGCCCCTCCGGGACAGGGGTCCCTCAAGAGACCCAGTACTTC. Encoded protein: CASSPSGTGVPQETQYF. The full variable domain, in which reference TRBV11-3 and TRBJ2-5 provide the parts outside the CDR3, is EAGVVQSPRYKIIEKKQPVAFWCNPISGHNTLYWYLQNLGQGPELLIRYENEEAVDDSQLPKDRFSAERLKGVDSTLKIQPAELGDSAVYLCASSPSGTGVPQETQYFGPGTRLLVL.

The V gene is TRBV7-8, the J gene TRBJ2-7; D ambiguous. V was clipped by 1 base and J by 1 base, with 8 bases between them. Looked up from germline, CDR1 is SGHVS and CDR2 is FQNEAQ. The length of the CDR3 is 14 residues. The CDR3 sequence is CASSLDAVSYEQYF. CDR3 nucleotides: TGTGCCAGCAGCTTAGATGCAGTTTCCTACGAGCAGTACTTC.

CDR3 in amino acids: CASSQSQGGNQPQHF. For the CDR3, the DNA is TGTGCCAGCAGCCAAAGCCAGGGGGGCAATCAGCCCCAGCATTTT. The V gene is TRBV16, the J gene TRBJ1-5; 7 bases are a match to TRBD1. CDR3 length: 15 amino acids. V lost 2 bases, J lost 2 bases, and 3 bases stayed unmatched. Germline V lookup: CDR1 KGHSY, CDR2 FQNENV.

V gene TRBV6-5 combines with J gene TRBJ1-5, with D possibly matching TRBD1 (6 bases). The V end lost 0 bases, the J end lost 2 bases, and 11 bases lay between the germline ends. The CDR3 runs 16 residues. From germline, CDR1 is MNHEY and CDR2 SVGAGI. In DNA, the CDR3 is TGTGCCAGCAGTTACTCGGGCAGGGGTGGCAATCAGCCCCAGCATTTT. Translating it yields CASSYSGRGGNQPQHF.

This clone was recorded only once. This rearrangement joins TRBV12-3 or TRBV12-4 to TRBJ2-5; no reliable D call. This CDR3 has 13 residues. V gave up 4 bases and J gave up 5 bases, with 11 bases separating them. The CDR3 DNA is TGTGCCAGCAGTTCGGGTCGGCGGGAGACCCAGTACTTC. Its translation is CASSSGRRETQYF.